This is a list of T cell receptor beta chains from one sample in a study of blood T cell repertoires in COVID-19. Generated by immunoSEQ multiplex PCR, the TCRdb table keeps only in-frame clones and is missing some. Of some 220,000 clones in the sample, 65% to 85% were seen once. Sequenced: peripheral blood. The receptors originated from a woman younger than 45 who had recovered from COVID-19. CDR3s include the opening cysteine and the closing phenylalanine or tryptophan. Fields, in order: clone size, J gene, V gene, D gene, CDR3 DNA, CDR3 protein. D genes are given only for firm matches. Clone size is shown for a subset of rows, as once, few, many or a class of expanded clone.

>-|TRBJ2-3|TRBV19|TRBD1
TGTGCCAGTAGTACCGAGGGGGCTGGCCCGGGCACAGATACGCAGTATTTT
CASSTEGAGPGTDTQYF
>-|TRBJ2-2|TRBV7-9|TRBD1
TGTGCCAGCAGCTGGGACAGGGCTCCGAACACCGGGGAGCTGTTTTTT
CASSWDRAPNTGELFF
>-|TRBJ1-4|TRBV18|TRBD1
TGTGCCAGCTCACCGCGGACAGGGGAAGACACAACTAATGAAAAACTGTTTTTT
CASSPRTGEDTTNEKLFF
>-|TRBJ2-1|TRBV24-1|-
TGTGCCACCAGTGATATCAACAATGAGCAGTTCTTC
CATSDINNEQFF
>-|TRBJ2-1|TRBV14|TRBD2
TGTGCCAGCAGCCAAACAGCGGGAGCCTACAATGAGCAGTTCTTC
CASSQTAGAYNEQFF
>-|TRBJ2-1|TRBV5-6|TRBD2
TGTGCCAGCAGCGCTACCGGGACTAGCGGGAATGAGCAGTTCTTC
CASSATGTSGNEQFF
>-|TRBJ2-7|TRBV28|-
TGTGCCAGCAGTTTCCACTCTGACAGGGAGGACGGCTACGAGCAGTACTTC
CASSFHSDREDGYEQYF
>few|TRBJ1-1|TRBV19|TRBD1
TGTGCCAGCCGGGACAGGGGGAACACTGAAGCTTTCTTT
CASRDRGNTEAFF
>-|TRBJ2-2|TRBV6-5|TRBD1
TGTGCCAGCAGTCGTCAACAGGGGGACACCGGGGAGCTGTTTTTT
CASSRQQGDTGELFF
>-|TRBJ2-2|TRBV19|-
TGTGCCAGTAGTATTCAAGGGGTTGGGACCGGGGAGCTGTTTTTT
CASSIQGVGTGELFF
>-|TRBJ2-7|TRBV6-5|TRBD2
TGTGCCATCCGAGCGGGAGCAGGGTCCTACGAGCAGTACTTC
CAIRAGAGSYEQYF
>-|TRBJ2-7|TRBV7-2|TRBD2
TGTGCCAGCAGCTCCCGGACTAGCGGGGCAAGCTCCTACGAGCAGTACTTC
CASSSRTSGASSYEQYF
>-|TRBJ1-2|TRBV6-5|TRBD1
TGTGCCAGCAGGGGACAGAGCAGGGGCTACACCTTC
CASRGQSRGYTF
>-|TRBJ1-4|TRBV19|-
TGTGCCAGTAGTATAAGCGACAGCCGACTAGAGGCAACTAATGAAAAACTGTTTTTT
CASSISDSRLEATNEKLFF
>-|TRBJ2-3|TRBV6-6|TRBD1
TGTGCCAGCAGTTACGCCTACAGGGGGTGGACAGATACGCAGTATTTT
CASSYAYRGWTDTQYF
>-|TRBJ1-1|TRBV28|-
TGTGCCTCTGAGATGAACACTGAAGCTTTCTTT
CASEMNTEAFF
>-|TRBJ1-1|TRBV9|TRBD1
TGTGCCAGCAGCGTAACAGGGGGAAGAACTGAAGCTTTCTTT
CASSVTGGRTEAFF
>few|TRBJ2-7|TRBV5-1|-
TGCGCCAGCAGGTTATCCGGGGTTACCCGCGAGCAGTACTTC
CASRLSGVTREQYF
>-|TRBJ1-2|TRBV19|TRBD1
TGTGCCAGTAGCACCAGGGGGCACGGTGGCTACACCTTC
CASSTRGHGGYTF
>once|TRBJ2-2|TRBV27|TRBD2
TGTGCCAGCAGCCACCATCTCTCGGGCGGGAGGTATGAGACCGGGGAGCTGTTTTTT
CASSHHLSGGRYETGELFF
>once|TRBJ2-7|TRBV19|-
TGTGCCAGTAGTGTCGGACTGGCGCCAGCCTACGAGCAGTACTTC
CASSVGLAPAYEQYF
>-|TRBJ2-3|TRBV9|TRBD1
TGTGCCAGCAGCGGATCCGACAGGGCCGATACGCAGTATTTT
CASSGSDRADTQYF
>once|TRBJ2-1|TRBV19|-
TGTGCCAGTAGTATATGGGGCGGTCGCGAGCAGTTCTTC
CASSIWGGREQFF
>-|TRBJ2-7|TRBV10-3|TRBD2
TGTGCCTCGGGACTAGCGGGAGTCTACGAGCAGTACTTC
CASGLAGVYEQYF
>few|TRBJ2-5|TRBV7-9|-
TGTGCCAGCAGCTATCCTGCGGCGAGCGCCGATGAGACCCAGTACTTC
CASSYPAASADETQYF
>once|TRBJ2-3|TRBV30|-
TGTGCCTGGAAGGTGGGACACAGCACAGATACGCAGTATTTT
CAWKVGHSTDTQYF
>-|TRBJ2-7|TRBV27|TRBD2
TGTGCCAGCAGTTTCTCTTTAGCGGGAGTTCGGAACGAGCAGTACTTC
CASSFSLAGVRNEQYF
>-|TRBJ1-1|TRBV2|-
TGTGCCAGCAGTGGGGGGACCGCGGGGGGCACTGAAGCTTTCTTT
CASSGGTAGGTEAFF
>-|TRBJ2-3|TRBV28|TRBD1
TGTGCCAGCAGCTCGGGACAGAGCACAGATACGCAGTATTTT
CASSSGQSTDTQYF
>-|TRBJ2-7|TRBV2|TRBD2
TGTGCCAGCAGCTCCAGTAGCGGGAGGGCCTCTCTCGAGCAGTACTTC
CASSSSSGRASLEQYF
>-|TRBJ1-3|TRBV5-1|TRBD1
TGCGCCAGCAGCTTGCAACCCCAGGGGGCAGCACCGGGAAACACCATATATTTT
CASSLQPQGAAPGNTIYF
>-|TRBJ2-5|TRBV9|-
TGTGCCAGCAGCGTATCTGAGGGTAAAGAGACCCAGTACTTC
CASSVSEGKETQYF
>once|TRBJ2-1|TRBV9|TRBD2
TGTGCCAGCAGCGAGAGGGGACTAGGCTCCTACAATGAGCAGTTCTTC
CASSERGLGSYNEQFF
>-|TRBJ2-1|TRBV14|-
TGTGCCAGCAGGCGGGACTCCTACAATGAGCAGTTCTTC
CASRRDSYNEQFF
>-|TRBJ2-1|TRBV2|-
TGTGCCAGCAGTGAGTTTCGGGAGCAGTTCTTC
CASSEFREQFF
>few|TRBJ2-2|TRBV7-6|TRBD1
TGTGCCAGCAGCCGAACAGGGGAATATACCGGGGAGCTGTTTTTT
CASSRTGEYTGELFF
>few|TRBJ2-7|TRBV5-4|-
TGTGCCAGCAGCGACAGGACTAGCTCCTACGAGCAGTACTTC
CASSDRTSSYEQYF
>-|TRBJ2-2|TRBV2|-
TGTGCCAGCAGCGATACAGGGCACGCGAACACCGGGGAGCTGTTTTTT
CASSDTGHANTGELFF
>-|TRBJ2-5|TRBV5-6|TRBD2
TGTGCCAGCAGCTTGGTACTAGCGGGAGGCCAAGAGACCCAGTACTTC
CASSLVLAGGQETQYF
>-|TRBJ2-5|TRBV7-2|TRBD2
TGTGCCAGCAGCTTTATATTCCCAGGAGCGGGAGGCCGGGAGACCCAGTACTTC
CASSFIFPGAGGRETQYF